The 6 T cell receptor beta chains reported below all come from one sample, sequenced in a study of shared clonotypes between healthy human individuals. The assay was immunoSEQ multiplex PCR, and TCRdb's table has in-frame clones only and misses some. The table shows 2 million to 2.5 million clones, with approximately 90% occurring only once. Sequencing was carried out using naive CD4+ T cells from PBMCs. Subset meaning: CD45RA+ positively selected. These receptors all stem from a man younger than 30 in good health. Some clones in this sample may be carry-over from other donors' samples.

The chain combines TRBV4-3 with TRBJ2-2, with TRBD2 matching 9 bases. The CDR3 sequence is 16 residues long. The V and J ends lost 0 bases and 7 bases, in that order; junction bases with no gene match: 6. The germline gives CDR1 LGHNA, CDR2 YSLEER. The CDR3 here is CASSQDRLAGSGELFF. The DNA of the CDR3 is TGCGCCAGCAGCCAAGATCGCCTAGCGGGAAGCGGGGAGCTGTTTTTT.

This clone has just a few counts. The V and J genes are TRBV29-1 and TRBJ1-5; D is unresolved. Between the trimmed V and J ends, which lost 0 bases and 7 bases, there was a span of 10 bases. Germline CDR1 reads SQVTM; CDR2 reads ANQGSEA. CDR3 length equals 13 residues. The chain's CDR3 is CSVEDGIGQPQHF. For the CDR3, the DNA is TGCAGCGTTGAAGACGGGATAGGGCAGCCCCAGCATTTT.

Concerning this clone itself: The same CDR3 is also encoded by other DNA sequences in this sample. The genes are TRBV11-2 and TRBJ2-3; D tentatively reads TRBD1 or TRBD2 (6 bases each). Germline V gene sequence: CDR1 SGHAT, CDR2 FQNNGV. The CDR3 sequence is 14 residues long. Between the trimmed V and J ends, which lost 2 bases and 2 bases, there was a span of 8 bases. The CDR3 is CASSLRGVTDTQYF. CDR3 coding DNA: TGTGCCAGCAGCTTAAGGGGGGTCACAGATACGCAGTATTTT.

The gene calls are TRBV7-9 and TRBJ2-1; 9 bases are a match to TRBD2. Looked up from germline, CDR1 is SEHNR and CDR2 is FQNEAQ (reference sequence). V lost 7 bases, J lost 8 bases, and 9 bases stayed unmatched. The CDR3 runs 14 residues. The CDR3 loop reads CASNERGAQDEQFF. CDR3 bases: TGTGCCAGCAACGAGCGGGGGGCGCAGGATGAGCAGTTCTTC.

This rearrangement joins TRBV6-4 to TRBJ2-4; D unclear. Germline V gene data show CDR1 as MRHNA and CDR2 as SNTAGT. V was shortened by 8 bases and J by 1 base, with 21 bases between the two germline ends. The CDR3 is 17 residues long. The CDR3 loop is CASLAGTNRWAKNIQYF. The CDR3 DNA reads TGTGCCAGCCTGGCCGGCACCAACCGTTGGGCCAAAAACATTCAGTACTTC.

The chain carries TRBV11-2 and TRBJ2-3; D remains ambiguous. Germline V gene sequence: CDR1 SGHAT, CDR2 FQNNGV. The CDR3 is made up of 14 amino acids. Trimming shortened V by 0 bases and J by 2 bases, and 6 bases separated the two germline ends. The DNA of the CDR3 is TGTGCCAGCAGCTTAGAAGTCGCCACAGATACGCAGTATTTT. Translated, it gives CASSLEVATDTQYF.